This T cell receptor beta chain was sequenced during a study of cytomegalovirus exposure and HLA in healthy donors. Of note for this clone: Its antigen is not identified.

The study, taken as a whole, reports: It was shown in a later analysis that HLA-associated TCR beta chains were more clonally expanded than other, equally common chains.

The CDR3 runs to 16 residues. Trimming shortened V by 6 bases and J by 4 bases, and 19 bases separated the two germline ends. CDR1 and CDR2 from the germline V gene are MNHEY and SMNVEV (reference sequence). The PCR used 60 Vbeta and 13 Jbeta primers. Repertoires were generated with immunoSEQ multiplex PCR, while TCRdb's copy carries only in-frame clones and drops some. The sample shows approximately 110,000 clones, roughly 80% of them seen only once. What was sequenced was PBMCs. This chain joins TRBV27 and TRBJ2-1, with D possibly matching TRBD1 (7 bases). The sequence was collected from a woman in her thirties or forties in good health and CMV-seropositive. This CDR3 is CASRRDRNRLYNEQFF. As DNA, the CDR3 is TGTGCCAGCAGGCGGGACAGAAACAGATTATACAATGAGCAGTTCTTC.